The next 10 T cell receptor beta chains were all read from a single sample in a study of blood T cell repertoires in COVID-19. Sequencing used immunoSEQ multiplex PCR; TCRdb keeps in-frame clones, though not all of them. The table lists about 130,000 clones, around 89% of them singletons. The sample was peripheral blood. The receptors were gathered from a man aged 60 to 75 with COVID-19, enrolled during active disease.

This clone appeared a single time. This rearrangement joins TRBV19 to TRBJ1-1, with 7 bases fitting TRBD1. Trimming took 7 bases from V and 4 from J; bases not matched to a gene: 15. Germline CDR1 and CDR2: LNHDA and SQIVND (reference sequence). This CDR3 is built from 16 residues. CDR3 loop: CASITKFKGASTEAFF. Written as DNA, the CDR3 is TGTGCCAGTATTACCAAATTCAAGGGGGCCTCCACTGAAGCTTTCTTT.

The CDR3 here is CAWSAGVGYTF. CDR3 in DNA: TGTGCCTGGAGTGCGGGGGTGGGCTACACCTTC. V is TRBV30 and J is TRBJ1-2, with D perhaps TRBD1 (5 bases). CDR1 is GTSNPN and CDR2 is SVGIG in the germline V gene (reference sequence). The CDR3 has 11 residues. Trimming took off 1 base at V and 8 bases at J, with 8 bases between the two ends.

The V gene is TRBV19, the J gene TRBJ1-5; no clear D. Per the germline V gene, CDR1 is LNHDA and CDR2 is SQIVND (reference sequence). The V and J ends lost 4 bases and 0 bases respectively, with 10 bases between them. CDR3 length equals 15 residues. The CDR3 loop reads CASSKVEYSNQPQHF. CDR3 nucleotides: TGTGCCAGTAGTAAAGTAGAGTATAGCAATCAGCCCCAGCATTTT.

The genes are TRBV7-8 and TRBJ2-4, with 8 nucleotides matching TRBD1. This CDR3 is built from 13 residues. CDR1 is SGHVS, CDR2 FQNEAQ, per germline. V lost 4 bases to trimming and J lost 7 bases; unmatched junction nucleotides: 3. Written as DNA, the CDR3 is TGTGCCAGCAGCTCAGGGGGCAGGAACATTCAGTACTTC. Translating gives CASSSGGRNIQYF.

The genes are TRBV29-1 and TRBJ1-2, with a tentative D call TRBD1 (6 bases). The V gene lost 3 bases and the J gene lost 4 bases, with 12 bases spanning the gap. This CDR3 spans 13 amino acids. Germline CDR1 is SQVTM and CDR2 is ANQGSEA. The CDR3 is CSVDTGGPYGYTF. The DNA of the CDR3 is TGCAGCGTTGATACGGGGGGCCCCTATGGCTACACCTTC.

The rearrangement joins TRBV9 to TRBJ2-7, with TRBD2 matching over 7 bases. This CDR3 is built from 13 residues. The J segment lost 4 bases and the V segment lost 2 bases, leaving 3 bases of the junction unmatched. The germline V gene encodes CDR1 SGDLS and CDR2 YYNGEE. DNA for the CDR3: TGTGCCAGCAGCGTCCGGGGGGAATACGAGCAGTACTTC. Translating gives CASSVRGEYEQYF.

Only a few counts were recorded for this clone. This chain uses TRBV15 with TRBJ2-3; tentative D call: TRBD1 (5 bases). Germline CDR1 is LNHNV and CDR2 is YYDKDF (reference sequence). The CDR3 loop spans 13 amino acids. V was pared by 0 bases and J by 9 bases, with 10 bases between. The CDR3 here is CATSRDLAGTQYF. In DNA, the CDR3 is TGTGCCACCAGCAGAGATCTGGCAGGGACGCAGTATTTT.

This chain joins TRBV7-3 and TRBJ1-1, with 9 bases that match TRBD1. The V gene end was trimmed by 2 bases and the J gene end by 4 bases; junction bases not matched to a gene: 5. The CDR3 length is 15 residues. The germline V gene encodes CDR1 SGHTA and CDR2 FQGTGA. DNA for the CDR3: TGTGCCAGCAGCTTATCCGGACAGGGGCCCACTGAAGCTTTCTTT. The encoded protein is CASSLSGQGPTEAFF.

This rearrangement joins TRBV4-2 to TRBJ2-2; 11 nucleotides match TRBD2. The CDR3 extends over 15 amino acids. From germline, CDR1 is LGHNA and CDR2 YNFKEQ. J lost 7 bases, V lost 4 bases, and 5 bases had no gene match. The CDR3 loop reads CASSPTSGGGGELFF. DNA for the CDR3: TGTGCCAGCAGCCCCACTAGCGGGGGAGGCGGGGAGCTGTTTTTT.

This clone was seen once. The CDR3 region has the DNA TGCGCCAGCAGCCAAGAAACGGGGTCAGTAACTAATGAAAAACTGTTTTTT. This encodes CASSQETGSVTNEKLFF. The rearrangement uses TRBV4-1 and TRBJ1-4; no clear D. CDR1 is MGHRA and CDR2 is YSYEKL in the germline V gene. The CDR3 runs 17 residues. Trimming removed 0 bases at V and 1 base at J, with 12 bases between.